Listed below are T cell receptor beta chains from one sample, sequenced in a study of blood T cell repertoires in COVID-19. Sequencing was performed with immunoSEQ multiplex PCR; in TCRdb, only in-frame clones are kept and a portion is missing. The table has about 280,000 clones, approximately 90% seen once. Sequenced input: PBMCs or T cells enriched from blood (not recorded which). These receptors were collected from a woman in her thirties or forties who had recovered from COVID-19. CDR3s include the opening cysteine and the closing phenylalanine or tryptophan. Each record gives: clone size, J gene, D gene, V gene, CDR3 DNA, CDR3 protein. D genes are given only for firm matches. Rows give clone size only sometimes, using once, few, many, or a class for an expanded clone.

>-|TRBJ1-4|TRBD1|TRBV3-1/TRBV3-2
TGTGCCAGCAGCCGGGACAGGGATGAAAAACTGTTTTTT
CASSRDRDEKLFF
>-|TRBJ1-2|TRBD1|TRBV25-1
TGTGCCAGCTCCAAGTCGACAGGGCAGGGGGGCTACACCTTC
CASSKSTGQGGYTF
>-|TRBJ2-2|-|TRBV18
TGTGCCAGCTCACCAGGGCAGCCCACCGGGGAGCTGTTTTTT
CASSPGQPTGELFF
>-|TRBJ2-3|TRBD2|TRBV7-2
TGTGCCAGCGGGCGGGAGGATTCAGATACGCAGTATTTT
CASGREDSDTQYF
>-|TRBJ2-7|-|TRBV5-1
TGCGCCAGCAGCTTGAGGGAGTATTCCTACGAGCAGTACTTC
CASSLREYSYEQYF
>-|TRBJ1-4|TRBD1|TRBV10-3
TGTGCCATCAGTGACCCAGGGGGCGCCGATGAAAAACTGTTTTTT
CAISDPGGADEKLFF
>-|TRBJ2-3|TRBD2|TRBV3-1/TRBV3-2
TGTGCCAGCAGCCAAGGACACACGACTAGCGGGATAAGCGATACGCAGTATTTT
CASSQGHTTSGISDTQYF
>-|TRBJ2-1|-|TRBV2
TGTGCCAGCAGTGTGGGTCGGGACTACAATGAGCAGTTCTTC
CASSVGRDYNEQFF
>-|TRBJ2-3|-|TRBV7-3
TGTGCCAGCAGCCCAACGACTAGCACAGATACGCAGTATTTT
CASSPTTSTDTQYF
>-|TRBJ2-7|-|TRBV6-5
TGTGCCAGCAGTTACTCGGCTAGCATATCCTACGAGCAGTACTTC
CASSYSASISYEQYF
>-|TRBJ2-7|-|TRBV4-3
TGCGCCAGCAGCCAAGATCTGGCGGGACTTACAGAGCAGTACTTC
CASSQDLAGLTEQYF
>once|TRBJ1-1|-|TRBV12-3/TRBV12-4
TGTGCCAGCTCAGAACAGTCGAACACTGAAGCTTTCTTT
CASSEQSNTEAFF
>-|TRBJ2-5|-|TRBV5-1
TGCGCCAGCAGCTTCCGGGAGGAAGGGGGAGAGACCCAGTACTTC
CASSFREEGGETQYF
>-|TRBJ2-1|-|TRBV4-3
TGCGCCAGCAGCCACGACAGTTACAATGAGCAGTTCTTC
CASSHDSYNEQFF
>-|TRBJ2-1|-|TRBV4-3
TGCGCCAGCAGCCAAGACGGGGCGGGAAGAGATGAGCAGTTCTTC
CASSQDGAGRDEQFF
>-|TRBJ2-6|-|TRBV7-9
TGTGCCAGCAGCTTATGGGCCACTGGGGCCAACGTCCTGACTTTC
CASSLWATGANVLTF
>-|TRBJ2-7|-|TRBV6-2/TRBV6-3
TGTGCCAGCAGCCCAACAGGGCTTACACCCTACGAGCAGTACTTC
CASSPTGLTPYEQYF
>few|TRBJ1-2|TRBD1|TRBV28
TGTGCCAGCACCAGGGGGCGGGGTAGCGGTGATGGCTACACCTTC
CASTRGRGSGDGYTF
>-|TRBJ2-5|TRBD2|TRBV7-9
TGTGCCAGCAGTCTTCGTGGCGATAGCGGGAGGCTAGGGGAGACCCAGTACTTC
CASSLRGDSGRLGETQYF
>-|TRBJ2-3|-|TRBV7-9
TGTGCCAGCAGCGCCCGGGACTTCTCTAGCACAGATACGCAGTATTTT
CASSARDFSSTDTQYF
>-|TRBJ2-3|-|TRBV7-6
TGTGCCAGCAGCTTATTAACGGGAGTGTCGCAGCGTACGCAGTATTTT
CASSLLTGVSQRTQYF
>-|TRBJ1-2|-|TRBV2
TGTGCCAGCAGGACATATAACTATGGCTACACCTTC
CASRTYNYGYTF
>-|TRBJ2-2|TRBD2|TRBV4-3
TGCGCCAGCAGCCAAGAGTTAAGCGGGAGCGGGGACGGGGAGCTGTTTTTT
CASSQELSGSGDGELFF
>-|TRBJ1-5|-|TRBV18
TGTGCCAGCACAGACGCCCCCCGGTTGGGTCAGCCCCAGCATTTT
CASTDAPRLGQPQHF
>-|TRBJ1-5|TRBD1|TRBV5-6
TGTGCCAGCAGCTTCTTACAGGGGAGAGATCAGCCCCAGCATTTT
CASSFLQGRDQPQHF
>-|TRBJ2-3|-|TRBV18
TGTGCCAGCTCACCGAGCAGGGGTGCTAGCACAGATACGCAGTATTTT
CASSPSRGASTDTQYF
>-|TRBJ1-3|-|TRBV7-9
TGTGCCAGCAGCTTAGCGCCTATGAGCTCTGGAAACACCATATATTTT
CASSLAPMSSGNTIYF
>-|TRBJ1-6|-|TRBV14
TGTGCCAGCAGCCAAGATCGAGGGGGTTCCTATAATTCACCCCTCCACTTT
CASSQDRGGSYNSPLHF
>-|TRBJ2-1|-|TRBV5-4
TGTGCCAGCAGCTTGTTAGCGTCCCCCAGCAATGAGCAGTTCTTC
CASSLLASPSNEQFF
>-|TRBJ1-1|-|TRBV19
TGTGCCAGTAGTCAGCGGGCCGACACTGAAGCTTTCTTT
CASSQRADTEAFF
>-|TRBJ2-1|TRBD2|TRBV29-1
TGCAGCGTGGGGGGTAGCGGGAATGAGCAGTTCTTC
CSVGGSGNEQFF
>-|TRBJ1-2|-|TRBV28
TGTGCCAGCGGCAGGGTTAACTATGGCTACACCTTC
CASGRVNYGYTF
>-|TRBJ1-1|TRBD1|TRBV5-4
TGTGCCAGCAGTCCCAGGGGGCCCGAAACGAACACTGAAGCTTTCTTT
CASSPRGPETNTEAFF
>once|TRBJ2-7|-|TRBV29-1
TGCAGCGTAGCCTCTAGCGTTAACTCCTACGAGCAGTACTTC
CSVASSVNSYEQYF
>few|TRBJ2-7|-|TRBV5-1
TGCGCCAGCAGCCCGGGGCCAGGGGCCCTATACGAGCAGTACTTC
CASSPGPGALYEQYF
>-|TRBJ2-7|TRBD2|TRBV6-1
TGTGCCAGCAGTGAACTAGCGGGTCCCCTTTCCTACGAGCAGTACTTC
CASSELAGPLSYEQYF
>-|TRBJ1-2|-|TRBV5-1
TGCGCCAGCAGCTTGGAAATCGGGCGGGATGGCTACACCTTC
CASSLEIGRDGYTF
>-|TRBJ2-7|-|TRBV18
TGTGCCAGCTCACAACAAACAGGGAGGGCCGACGAGCAGTACTTC
CASSQQTGRADEQYF
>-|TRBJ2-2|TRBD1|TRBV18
TGTGCCAGCTCATCCGGGACAGCAAACACCGGGGAGCTGTTTTTT
CASSSGTANTGELFF
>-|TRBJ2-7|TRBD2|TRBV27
TGTGCCAGCAGTGAAATGGGACTAGCGGGATACGAGCAGTACTTC
CASSEMGLAGYEQYF
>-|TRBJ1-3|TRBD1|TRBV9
TGTGCCAGCAGCCCTGTAGAGGGGGACAGGACACGTGGAAACACCATATATTTT
CASSPVEGDRTRGNTIYF
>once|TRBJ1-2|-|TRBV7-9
TGTGCCAGCAGCCCCGGGACTGTCTATGGCTACACCTTC
CASSPGTVYGYTF
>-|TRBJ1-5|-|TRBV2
TGTGCCAGCAGTCAGGGATCTAGCAATCAGCCCCAGCATTTT
CASSQGSSNQPQHF